The TCR beta chain described here comes from a study of OX40 agonist ivuxolimab in advanced cancers. Regarding the complete study: Ivuxolimab was an agonistic, fully human IgG2 monoclonal antibody directed against OX40 (CD134), a costimulatory receptor. Intravenous ivuxolimab was administered to patients every 2 weeks at six dose levels: 0.01, 0.1, 0.3, 1.5, 3 and 10 mg/kg. Of the approximately 50 dose-escalation patients, hepatocellular carcinoma was present in about 20, melanoma in approximately 15, renal cell carcinoma in 9 and head and neck cancer in 9. The dose-escalation cohort was around 83% male with a mean age of about 65 years, ranging from about 23 to 85. Patients were allowed to have had prior anti-PD-1, anti-PD-L1 or anti-CTLA-4 therapy, and approximately 40% of the dose-escalation patients had been treated with checkpoint inhibitors. Partial responses occurred in three dose-escalation patients, of whom one had hepatocellular carcinoma and two had cutaneous melanoma. Peripheral TCRbeta sequencing was intended to test whether TCR sequence diversity was altered and clonal T-cell expansion was caused by ivuxolimab. The paper describes the monotherapy dose-escalation part (N of about 52 patients) of the phase I trial of ivuxolimab.

Results and caveats for the whole study, not just this receptor: In the 0.1-3.0 mg/kg groups, partial responders were among the patients with the lowest normalized peripheral clonal expansion, particularly in CD8+ T cells. Low levels of normalized T-cell clonal expansion were also seen in some patients who did not respond. At doses of 0.1 to 3.0 mg/kg, clonal expansion of both CD4+ and CD8+ blood T cells was observed from baseline to week 6. The antigen specificity of the peripheral T cells that underwent clonal expansion was not determined. After ivuxolimab, expanded clones were on average more numerous among CD8+ T cells than among CD4+ T cells.

Comment on this clone: Its antigen is currently not known. Per-nucleotide qualities are absent, and no much larger clonotype sits a single base away.

From the germline V gene (reference sequence), CDR1 is LNHDA and CDR2 is SQIVND. The CDR3 contains 14 residues, cysteine and phenylalanine counted. The entry retains the CDR3 DNA only, 42 bases that are in frame from base 1. Germline trimming: 3 bases from V, 3 bases from J; junction bases outside gene matches: 5. Patients with a history of autoimmune disease or receiving systemic immunosuppression were excluded from the trial. Peripheral blood for TCR sequencing was collected from all dose cohorts at baseline, on cycle 4 day 1, and on cycle 7 day 1. Samples were obtained from an open-label, multicenter, first-in-human phase I dose-escalation trial of ivuxolimab. Adults with locally advanced or metastatic melanoma, renal cell carcinoma, hepatocellular carcinoma or head and neck squamous cell carcinoma were enrolled in the trial. Before TCR sequencing, CD4+ T cells and CD8+ T cells were sorted from peripheral blood as separate populations.

To sequence the TCRbeta CDR3 region, genomic DNA was isolated from the sorted cells. The immunoSEQ Assay was used to sequence the TCRbeta CDR3 regions. TCRdb's version of the immuneACCESS table is confined to in-frame rearrangements and falls short of the full clone set. An unresolved V gene accounts for under half of the shortfall where checked; the remainder is of unknown origin. Within this sample are 75,000 to 95,000 clones, with approximately 85% of them counted one time only. The ten largest clones capture 0.2% to 0.25% of the sample. Material: CD4+ or CD8+ T cells sorted from blood, obtained in a trial of the OX40 agonist ivuxolimab. The origin of this receptor is an adult with an advanced solid tumor such as melanoma, head and neck, liver or kidney cancer. Here the chain combines TRBV19 and TRBJ2-7, and TRBD1 matches 7 of the central bases. The CDR3 region reads CASSISGGNYEQYF. The DNA sequence is TGTGCCAGTAGTATTTCAGGGGGTAACTACGAGCAGTACTTC.